The 32 T cell receptor beta chains in this list originate from one sample, sequenced in a study of blood T cells in healthy people across ages. The second PCR ran roughly 7 to 12 cycles with a sample-barcoded 5' primer and J-beta primers. TCRdb redid the calling of the 5' RACE reads with MiXCR, one entry per CDR3 protein. Among approximately 830,000 distinct CDR3 sequences listed, 62% were seen once. The specimen sequenced was blood. The receptors originated from a man aged 25-45 years in good health.

Only a few counts were recorded for this clonotype. The CDR3 nucleotides read TGTGCCAGCACCGGGGGTCCAATCTATAATTCACCCCTCCACTTT. Translating gives CASTGGPIYNSPLHF. The rearrangement links TRBV7-2 to TRBJ1-6; weak D call: TRBD1 (5 bases). CDR1 and CDR2 from the germline V gene are SGHTA and FQGNSA. Trimming stripped 7 bases from V and 3 bases from J, with 13 bases between. This CDR3 has 15 amino acids.

This clonotype has only one observation. The chain couples TRBV27 to TRBJ1-2; 7 bases line up with TRBD1. J gave up 4 bases and V 0 bases, and 5 bases lay outside the gene matches. The CDR3 extends over 15 amino acids. Germline loops: CDR1 MNHEY, CDR2 SMNVEV (reference sequence). The CDR3 DNA sequence: TGTGCCAGCAGTTTATCGACAGGGTTGGCCTATGGCTACACCTTC. Encoded protein: CASSLSTGLAYGYTF.

This clonotype appeared once. The chain joins TRBV12-3 or TRBV12-4 to TRBJ1-6; D unclear. The CDR3 runs 13 residues. The V end was cut by 5 bases, the J end by 9 bases, with 11 bases between. The CDR3, as DNA: TGTGCCAGCAGTCGAAGCGGGGTTTCACCCCTCCACTTT. This codes for CASSRSGVSPLHF.

The chain couples TRBV10-3 to TRBJ2-5; TRBD1 agrees at 11 bases. Germline-derived CDR1 and CDR2 are ENHRY and SYGVKD. J gave up 4 bases and V 0 bases, and 4 bases lay outside the gene matches. CDR3 length: 16 amino acids. CDR3 in DNA: TGTGCCATCAGTGAGTCTAGGACAGGGGGCCGAGAGACCCAGTACTTC. It encodes CAISESRTGGRETQYF.

This clonotype was recorded many times. This chain links TRBV4-2 with TRBJ2-3; perhaps D is TRBD1 or TRBD2 (6 bases each). Germline V gene data show CDR1 as LGHNA and CDR2 as YNFKEQ. The V end lost 0 bases, the J end lost 4 bases, and 14 bases lay between the germline ends. The length of the CDR3 is 16 residues. CDR3 amino acids: CASSQDGVRGADTQYF. CDR3 DNA: TGTGCCAGCAGCCAAGATGGGGTGAGGGGGGCAGATACGCAGTATTTT.

Written as DNA, the CDR3 is TGTGCCAGCAGCCGGACCCACACCGGGGAGCTGTTTTTT. Amino acids: CASSRTHTGELFF. V gene TRBV7-2 combines with J gene TRBJ2-2; D is uncertain. The CDR3 length is 13 residues. Germline CDR1 is SGHTA and CDR2 is FQGNSA. V was clipped by 5 bases and J by 3 bases, with 7 bases between them.

This clonotype was detected a few times. The chain has TRBV27 and TRBJ2-5, with 8 bases lining up with TRBD1. The CDR3 covers 13 residues. The junction had 8 bases not matched to a gene; V was cut back by 3 bases and J by 11 bases. Germline CDR1 reads MNHEY; CDR2 reads SMNVEV (reference sequence). The CDR3 DNA sequence: TGTGCCAGCAGTTTGGACAGGGTACGGGAGCAGTACTTC. It is translated as CASSLDRVREQYF.

This chain links TRBV6-2 or TRBV6-3 with TRBJ1-1; D is ambiguous. CDR1 is MNHEY, CDR2 SVGEGT, per germline. The CDR3 spans 12 residues. V was shortened by 2 bases and J by 1 base, with 2 bases between the two germline ends. The DNA of the CDR3 is TGTGCCAGCAGTTACCAGAACACTGAAGCTTTCTTT. It yields the protein CASSYQNTEAFF.

This clonotype has only a few counts. V and J are TRBV10-2 and TRBJ1-5; D is perhaps TRBD1 (5 bases). The CDR3 runs to 13 residues. V was clipped by 7 bases and J by 5 bases, with 12 bases between them. The germline CDR1 and CDR2 sequences are WSHSY and SAAADI. The CDR3 reads CASIEQGDQPQHF. CDR3 coding DNA: TGCGCCAGCATAGAGCAGGGAGATCAGCCCCAGCATTTT.

The chain uses TRBV7-2 and TRBJ1-2, with 8 bases fitting TRBD1. The CDR3 totals 16 residues. Germline V lookup: CDR1 SGHTA, CDR2 FQGNSA. After removal of 5 bases from V and 1 base from J, the junction contained 9 bases not matched to a gene. The CDR3 loop is CASSPWLDRGNYGYTF. CDR3 sequence (DNA): TGTGCCAGCAGCCCCTGGCTCGACAGGGGTAACTATGGCTACACCTTC.

The chain recombines TRBV27 with TRBJ2-7, with unresolved D. V dropped 9 bases and J dropped 2 bases, with 20 bases sitting between them. The CDR3 has 15 amino acids. CDR1 is MNHEY and CDR2 is SMNVEV in the germline V gene (reference sequence). CDR3 in amino acids: CASTPYSERPYEQYF. In DNA, the CDR3 is TGTGCCAGTACCCCATACAGCGAACGTCCCTACGAGCAGTACTTC.

The chain carries TRBV9 and TRBJ2-7, with TRBD1 identical over 11 bases. The CDR3 loop spans 15 amino acids. Germline V gene data show CDR1 as SGDLS and CDR2 as YYNGEE. Unmatched junction bases numbered 7, after V lost 2 bases and J lost 6 bases. The CDR3 loop is CASSVGTGGSREQYF. In DNA, the CDR3 is TGTGCCAGCAGCGTCGGGACAGGGGGTTCTCGCGAGCAGTACTTC.

The gene calls are TRBV20-1 and TRBJ2-1, with TRBD2 as a possible D gene (6 bases). There are 14 residues in the CDR3. The V end lost 8 bases, the J end lost 5 bases, and 19 bases lay between the germline ends. Germline assignment: CDR1 DFQATT and CDR2 SNEGSKA (reference sequence). In nucleotides, the CDR3 is TGCAGTCGGGGGTCCGAACATAATAACAATGAGCAGTTCTTC. Encoded protein: CSRGSEHNNNEQFF.

The V gene is TRBV13, the J gene TRBJ1-4; a weak D match, TRBD1 (6 bases). This CDR3 has 14 amino acids. Deletions cut 5 bases from V and 8 bases from J, with 15 bases between. Germline V CDR1 and CDR2: PRHDT, FYEKMQ (reference sequence). The CDR3 sequence: CASSPAGGREKLFF. As DNA, the CDR3 is TGTGCCAGCAGCCCGGCCGGGGGGCGAGAAAAACTGTTTTTT.

The chain employs TRBV14 and TRBJ1-1, with a weak D call TRBD1 (5 bases). V was shortened by 1 base and J by 4 bases, with 13 bases between the two germline ends. CDR1 SGHDN and CDR2 FVKESK come from the germline V gene. The CDR3 contains 15 residues. CDR3 nucleotides: TGTGCCAGCAGCCAAGCATTCTGGGGGTTCACTGAAGCTTTCTTT. This codes for CASSQAFWGFTEAFF.

The chain uses TRBV15 and TRBJ2-7; 9 nucleotides line up with TRBD2. The ends lost 0 bases at V and 4 bases at J; junction bases unmatched: 4. Germline CDR1 reads LNHNV; CDR2 reads YYDKDF (reference sequence). This CDR3 has 15 amino acids. DNA of the CDR3: TGTGCCACCAGCAGAGATCTAGCGGGGTTATACGAGCAGTACTTC. This sequence encodes CATSRDLAGLYEQYF.

The rearrangement links TRBV28 to TRBJ2-1, with TRBD1 matching over 8 bases. There are 16 residues in the CDR3. From germline, CDR1 is MDHEN and CDR2 SYDVKM. After removal of 6 bases from V and 5 bases from J, the junction contained 12 bases not matched to a gene. As DNA, the CDR3 is TGTGCCAGCAGACCCCTAGGCAGGGGGCGGAACAATGAGCAGTTCTTC. Protein: CASRPLGRGRNNEQFF.

The rearrangement joins TRBV7-6 to TRBJ1-4; the D gene is possibly TRBD1 (5 bases). V was pared by 8 bases and J by 8 bases, with 12 bases between. Germline V gene sequence: CDR1 SGHVS, CDR2 FNYEAQ. The CDR3 runs to 12 residues. Here the CDR3 DNA reads TGTGCCAGCGGCCAAAGGGGCGAAAAACTGTTTTTT. As protein: CASGQRGEKLFF. The full variable domain, its missing parts supplied by reference TRBV7-6 and TRBJ1-4, is GAGVSQSPRYKVTKRGQDVALRCDPISGHVSLYWYRQALGQGPEFLTYFNYEAQQDKSGLPNDRFSAERPEGSISTLTIQRTEQRDSAMYRCASGQRGEKLFFGSGTQLSVL.

This clonotype was picked up a small number of times. The V call is TRBV7-2, the J call TRBJ1-4, with D unresolved. V was clipped by 0 bases and J by 3 bases, with 8 bases between them. Germline V CDR1 and CDR2: SGHTA, FQGNSA. This CDR3 is 15 amino acids long. CDR3 residues: CASSLAGSANEKLFF. The CDR3, as DNA: TGTGCCAGCAGCTTAGCGGGTAGCGCTAATGAAAAACTGTTTTTT.

J is TRBJ1-2 and V is TRBV7-3, with D possibly matching TRBD1 (6 bases). Trimming cost V 1 base and J 5 bases, with 14 bases left between them. Per germline, CDR1 SGHTA and CDR2 FQGTGA. This CDR3 has 15 amino acids. CDR3 in amino acids: CASSLRGGPGYGYTF. In nucleotides, the CDR3 is TGTGCCAGCAGCTTAAGAGGGGGGCCCGGGTATGGCTACACCTTC.

In the case of this clonotype: Sequence at one end of the junction differs from germline and may be a read error. The CDR3 loop is CAGSFRGDAPLHF. CDR3 DNA: TGTGCCGGCAGTTTCCGGGGGGATGCACCCCTCCACTTT. The chain is built from TRBV12-3 or TRBV12-4 and TRBJ1-6; D perhaps matches TRBD1 (5 bases). This CDR3 comprises 13 residues.

The V gene is TRBV4-2, the J gene TRBJ2-7; TRBD2 matches at 10 bases. The ends lost 2 bases at V and 5 bases at J; junction bases unmatched: 9. Germline V gives CDR1 LGHNA, CDR2 YNFKEQ. CDR3 length: 16 residues. Written as DNA, the CDR3 is TGTGCCAGCAGCCAATTCGGGGCTAGCGGGGGACACGAGCAGTACTTC. It codes for CASSQFGASGGHEQYF.

J is TRBJ2-5 and V is TRBV7-2; 10 bases are a match to TRBD1. The V gene's germline CDR1 is SGHTA and CDR2 FQGNSA. The CDR3 length is 16 residues. The V and J ends lost 3 bases and 1 base, in that order; junction bases with no gene match: 5. The CDR3 reads CASSFIRDRGQETQYF. CDR3 DNA: TGTGCCAGCAGCTTTATCCGGGACAGGGGCCAAGAGACCCAGTACTTC.

This rearrangement joins TRBV19 to TRBJ1-2; D gene ambiguous. The CDR3 consists of 12 residues. V lost 11 bases and J lost 2, with 12 bases in between. Germline V gives CDR1 LNHDA, CDR2 SQIVND (reference sequence). CDR3 amino acids: CAVGGQNYGYTF. CDR3 coding DNA: TGTGCCGTAGGAGGTCAGAACTATGGCTACACCTTC.

This rearrangement joins TRBV20-1 to TRBJ2-7; 9 nucleotides align to TRBD2. Germline values: CDR1 DFQATT, CDR2 SNEGSKA (reference sequence). The CDR3 loop spans 14 amino acids. V lost 1 base, J lost 3 bases, and 4 bases stayed unmatched. Written as DNA, the CDR3 is TGCAGTGCTAGAGGAGCGGGGGGTCTCTACGAGCAGTACTTC. Protein: CSARGAGGLYEQYF.

The chain couples TRBV20-1 to TRBJ2-4; 9 bases match TRBD1. The tail of the sequence fits TRBJ2-5 better, so the J call may be wrong. From germline, CDR1 is DFQATT and CDR2 SNEGSKA (reference sequence). The CDR3 extends over 14 amino acids. The DNA for the CDR3 is TGCAGTGCACCAACAGGGGGCCAAGCGGAGACCCAGTACTTC. Protein product: CSAPTGGQAETQYF.

CDR3 amino acids: CSARDFAGTAPYEQYF. CDR3 nucleotide sequence: TGCAGTGCTAGAGATTTCGCCGGGACAGCCCCCTACGAGCAGTACTTC. The chain has TRBV20-1 and TRBJ2-7, with TRBD1 identical over 7 bases. This CDR3 has 16 residues. V lost 0 bases, J lost 2 bases, and 10 bases stayed unmatched. The germline CDR1 and CDR2 sequences are DFQATT and SNEGSKA (reference sequence).

Only one count was recorded for this clonotype. The rearrangement links TRBV28 to TRBJ2-4; the match to TRBD2 covers 7 bases. In germline, CDR1 is MDHEN, CDR2 SYDVKM. V dropped 3 bases and J dropped 3; count of bases not matched to a gene: 2. The CDR3 is made up of 14 amino acids. The CDR3 reads CASSFPGGKNIQYF. The CDR3 DNA reads as TGTGCCAGCAGTTTTCCGGGGGGCAAAAACATTCAGTACTTC.

The V call is TRBV5-1, the J call TRBJ1-2, with 7 positions matching TRBD1. Germline CDR1 SGHRS, CDR2 YFSETQ. Trimming at V came to 0 bases and at J to 0 bases, leaving 2 bases not matched to a gene. This CDR3 comprises 15 residues. CDR3 residues: CASSLEGTANYGYTF. In DNA form, the CDR3 reads TGCGCCAGCAGCTTGGAGGGGACAGCTAACTATGGCTACACCTTC.

This clonotype occurred many times. The chain is built from TRBV12-3 or TRBV12-4 and TRBJ1-5, with TRBD1 as a possible D gene (6 bases). The length of the CDR3 is 15 residues. V lost 2 bases, J lost 2 bases, and 10 bases lay in between. The CDR3 sequence: CASSLRGGGNQPQHF. CDR3 sequence (DNA): TGTGCCAGCAGTTTAAGGGGGGGAGGCAATCAGCCCCAGCATTTT.

This chain connects TRBV3-1 to TRBJ2-1, with D uncertain. V was trimmed by 1 base and J by 1 base, leaving 11 bases between them. This CDR3 region has 16 residues. The germline CDR1 and CDR2 sequences are LGHDT and YNNKEL (reference sequence). The chain's CDR3 is CASSQGSGPSYNEQFF. DNA of the CDR3: TGTGCCAGCAGCCAAGGATCCGGTCCTTCCTACAATGAGCAGTTCTTC.

The chain has TRBV27 and TRBJ2-1, with D possibly TRBD1 on 6 matching bases. Germline V gene sequence: CDR1 MNHEY, CDR2 SMNVEV (reference sequence). The ends were cut back, 7 bases at V and 5 bases at J, with 15 bases in the middle. This CDR3 comprises 14 residues. The CDR3 sequence is CASTSETGNNEQFF. The DNA of the CDR3 is TGTGCCAGCACCTCAGAAACAGGGAACAATGAGCAGTTCTTC.